This record looks at one T cell receptor beta chain sequence and its context. The target antigen is unknown. This sample stems from a study of graft-versus-host responses after intestinal transplantation. Data came from immunoSEQ multiplex PCR; TCRdb stores just in-frame clones and leaves some out. The sample has around 110,000 clones; 90% are singletons. Study-level points and caveats: Present in recipient marrow, GvH clones included some that appeared first in ileum or blood. Researchers found peak circulating GvH clone levels linked to early post-transplant HvG declines.

V was pared by 5 bases and J by 4 bases, with 23 bases between. The germline CDR1 and CDR2 sequences are MNHEY and SMNVEV (reference sequence). This CDR3 has 18 amino acids. Source: unstimulated CD4+ T cells sorted from spleen or lymph node cells, taken before intestinal transplant. The gene calls are TRBV27 and TRBJ2-2; no firm D call. The TCR comes from a human donor who received an intestinal transplant. CDR3 in DNA: TGTGCCAGCAGTCCTACCTTGCTAGGCATTTTCAGCACCGGGGAGCTGTTTTTT. It yields the protein CASSPTLLGIFSTGELFF.